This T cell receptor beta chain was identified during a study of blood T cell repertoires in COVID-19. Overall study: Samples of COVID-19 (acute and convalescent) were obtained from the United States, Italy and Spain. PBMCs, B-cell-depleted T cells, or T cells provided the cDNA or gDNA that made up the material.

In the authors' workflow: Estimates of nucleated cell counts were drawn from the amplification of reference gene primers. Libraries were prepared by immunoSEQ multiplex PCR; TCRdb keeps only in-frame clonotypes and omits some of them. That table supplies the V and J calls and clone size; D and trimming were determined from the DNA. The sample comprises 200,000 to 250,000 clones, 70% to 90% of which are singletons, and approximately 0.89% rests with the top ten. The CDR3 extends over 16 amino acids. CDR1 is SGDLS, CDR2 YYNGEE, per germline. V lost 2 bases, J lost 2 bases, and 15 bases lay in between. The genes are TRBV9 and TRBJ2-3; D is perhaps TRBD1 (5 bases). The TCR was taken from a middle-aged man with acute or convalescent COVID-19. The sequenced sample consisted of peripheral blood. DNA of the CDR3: TGTGCCAGCAGCGTTAGTGGGGCCGCGCTCACAGATACGCAGTATTTT. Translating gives CASSVSGAALTDTQYF.